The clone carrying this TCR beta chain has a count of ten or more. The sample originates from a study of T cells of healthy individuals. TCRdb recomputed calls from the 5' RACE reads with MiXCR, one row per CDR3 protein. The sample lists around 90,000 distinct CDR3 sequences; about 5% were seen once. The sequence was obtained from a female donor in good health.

CDR3 amino acids: CASSQDPGLAGGYNEQFF. Written as DNA, the CDR3 is TGTGCCAGCAGCCAAGATCCGGGACTAGCGGGAGGTTACAATGAGCAGTTCTTC. The chain is built from TRBV4-2 and TRBJ2-1, with TRBD2 identical over 15 bases. This CDR3 is built from 18 residues. Germline V gene data show CDR1 as LGHNA and CDR2 as YNFKEQ. Trimming took 0 bases from V and 4 from J; bases not matched to a gene: 4.